The 20 T cell receptor beta chains presented below share a single source sample, sequenced in a study of blood T cell repertoires in COVID-19. Produced via immunoSEQ multiplex PCR; TCRdb's table is partial and in-frame only. The data show tens of thousands of clones, 65% to 80% seen once. The sample taken for sequencing was peripheral blood. The source of these receptors is a woman of 80 years or more with active or convalescent COVID-19.

This chain connects TRBV3-1 (or the pseudogene TRBV3-2) to TRBJ2-1; 8 positions match TRBD2. V lost 7 bases, J lost 8 bases, and 7 bases stayed unmatched. CDR1 and CDR2 from the germline V gene are LGHDT and YNNKEL (reference sequence). This CDR3 contains 13 residues. The CDR3 sequence is CASTPREGDEQFF. The CDR3 DNA is TGTGCCAGCACCCCCCGGGAGGGAGATGAGCAGTTCTTC.

The chain employs TRBV9 and TRBJ2-1; TRBD2 matches at 13 bases. Germline V gene data show CDR1 as SGDLS and CDR2 as YYNGEE. The CDR3 runs 16 residues. Trimming cost V 3 bases and J 7 bases; bases outside gene matches: 7. The DNA of the CDR3 is TGTGCCAGCAGCGCCCCCGGGACTAGCGGGATAAATGAGCAGTTCTTC. Translating gives CASSAPGTSGINEQFF. The full variable domain, its missing parts supplied by reference TRBV9 and TRBJ2-1, is DSGVTQTPKHLITATGQRVTLRCSPRSGDLSVYWYQQSLDQGLQFLIQYYNGEERAKGNILERFSAQQFPDLHSELNLSSLELGDSALYFCASSAPGTSGINEQFFGPGTRLTVL.

This clone was seen once. This chain links TRBV18 with TRBJ2-7, with D possibly TRBD2 on 5 matching bases. The germline CDR1 and CDR2 sequences are KGHSH and LQKENI. Trimming pared 2 bases from V and 0 bases from J, leaving 14 bases between. The CDR3 sequence is 16 residues long. The CDR3 loop reads CASSPRTGRDSYEQYF. The CDR3 nucleotides read TGTGCCAGCTCACCAAGGACGGGTCGGGACTCCTACGAGCAGTACTTC.

V is TRBV5-1 and J is TRBJ2-4; D perhaps matches TRBD2 (5 bases). CDR1 is SGHRS, CDR2 YFSETQ, per germline. The CDR3 loop spans 13 amino acids. V lost 3 bases, J lost 6 bases, and 10 bases lay in between. This chain's CDR3 is CASSSTDSNIQYF. The CDR3 DNA is TGCGCCAGCAGCTCTACGGACTCAAACATTCAGTACTTC.

This sequence joins TRBV28 and TRBJ1-3; TRBD1 agrees at 8 bases. The V gene's germline CDR1 is MDHEN and CDR2 SYDVKM. There are 14 residues in the CDR3. The ends lost 10 bases at V and 4 bases at J; junction bases unmatched: 9. This CDR3 is CATRLTGAGNTIYF. CDR3 coding DNA: TGTGCCACCAGACTGACAGGGGCCGGAAACACCATATATTTT.

The V call is TRBV27, the J call TRBJ1-2; D is unclear. The germline CDR1 and CDR2 sequences are MNHEY and SMNVEV (reference sequence). The CDR3 has 16 residues. Trimming removed 6 bases at V and 0 bases at J, with 17 bases between. CDR3 residues: CASSPKWGATNYGYTF. The CDR3 DNA reads as TGTGCCAGCAGCCCGAAATGGGGAGCGACTAACTATGGCTACACCTTC.

The chain has TRBV5-1 and TRBJ2-5; D not resolved. Looked up from germline, CDR1 is SGHRS and CDR2 is YFSETQ. Trimming took 6 bases from V and 4 from J, leaving 16 bases between them. The CDR3 extends over 14 amino acids. As DNA, the CDR3 is TGCGCCAGCAAAGATAACACGTTTGTAGAGACCCAGTACTTC. Translated: CASKDNTFVETQYF.

The chain couples TRBV7-6 to TRBJ1-1; possible D gene TRBD1, 5 bases. CDR3 length: 13 residues. Trimming pared 6 bases from V and 0 bases from J, leaving 8 bases between. Germline assignment: CDR1 SGHVS and CDR2 FNYEAQ. CDR3 DNA sequence: TGTGCCAGCAGGCAGGGTTTGAACACTGAAGCTTTCTTT. This codes for CASRQGLNTEAFF.

The chain recombines TRBV19 with TRBJ2-5; 7 nucleotides match TRBD1. Losses at the gene ends were 7 bases for V and 3 bases for J; bases not matched to a gene: 11. Per the germline V gene, CDR1 is LNHDA and CDR2 is SQIVND (reference sequence). The CDR3 has 15 amino acids. CDR3 bases: TGTGCCAGTACCGCATCGGGCAGGGGGAAAGAGACCCAGTACTTC. Translation gives CASTASGRGKETQYF.

The count of this clone is one. The chain uses TRBV5-1 and TRBJ2-1, with D possibly being TRBD1 (7 bases). CDR1 SGHRS and CDR2 YFSETQ come from the germline V gene. Trimming shortened V by 2 bases and J by 9 bases, and 21 bases separated the two germline ends. This CDR3 comprises 16 residues. CDR3 amino acids: CASSFKGPGGGGEQFF. CDR3 sequence (DNA): TGCGCCAGCAGCTTCAAGGGGCCAGGGGGAGGCGGTGAGCAGTTCTTC.

The chain joins TRBV3-1 (or the pseudogene TRBV3-2) to TRBJ1-2, with D possibly TRBD1 on 6 matching bases. V was cut by 0 bases and J by 8 bases, with 13 bases left in between. Germline CDR1 reads LGHDT; CDR2 reads YNNKEL (reference sequence). The CDR3 is made up of 14 amino acids. The CDR3 sequence is CASSQESRGSGYTF. The CDR3 coding sequence is TGTGCCAGCAGCCAAGAGTCCAGGGGATCGGGCTACACCTTC.

This CDR3 is CASSSPGWTEAFF. In nucleotides, the CDR3 is TGTGCCAGCAGCTCCCCAGGATGGACTGAAGCTTTCTTT. The chain links TRBV28 to TRBJ1-1; no definite D call. The germline CDR1 and CDR2 sequences are MDHEN and SYDVKM. Trimming took 6 bases from V and 5 from J, leaving 13 bases between them. The CDR3 is 13 residues long.

The sample holds a few counts of this clone. The chain couples TRBV19 to TRBJ2-2, with 14 bases lining up with TRBD2. The germline gives CDR1 LNHDA, CDR2 SQIVND (reference sequence). Trimming cost V 7 bases and J 2 bases; bases outside gene matches: 3. The CDR3 spans 16 residues. This CDR3 is CASTGTSGSNTGELFF. The CDR3 nucleotides read TGTGCCAGTACAGGGACTAGCGGGAGTAACACCGGGGAGCTGTTTTTT.

The genes are TRBV29-1 and TRBJ1-1; TRBD1 matches at 7 bases. The CDR3 loop spans 14 amino acids. With V trimmed by 6 bases and J by 1 base, 8 bases remained unmatched. Germline loops: CDR1 SQVTM, CDR2 ANQGSEA. This chain's CDR3 is CSVTKGGANTEAFF. CDR3 in DNA: TGCAGCGTGACAAAAGGGGGCGCGAACACTGAAGCTTTCTTT. Based on the CDR3 plus reference TRBV29-1 and TRBJ1-1, the full variable domain is SAVISQKPSRDICQRGTSLTIQCQVDSQVTMMFWYRQQPGQSLTLIATANQGSEATYESGFVIDKFPISRPNLTFSTLTVSNMSPEDSSIYLCSVTKGGANTEAFFGQGTRLTVV.

The rearrangement links TRBV5-4 to TRBJ1-2; 7 bases match TRBD1. Per the germline V gene, CDR1 is SGHNT and CDR2 is YYREEE (reference sequence). This CDR3 region has 13 residues. Trimming took 3 bases from V and 4 from J; bases not matched to a gene: 3. Here the CDR3 reads CASSSGGSYGYTF. CDR3 DNA sequence: TGTGCCAGCAGCTCAGGGGGAAGCTATGGCTACACCTTC. Together with reference TRBV5-4 and TRBJ1-2, the CDR3 gives the full variable domain: ETGVTQSPTHLIKTRGQQVTLRCSSQSGHNTVSWYQQALGQGPQFIFQYYREEENGRGNFPPRFSGLQFPNYSSELNVNALELDDSALYLCASSSGGSYGYTFGSGTRLTVV.

The chain employs TRBV12-5 and TRBJ2-1; the D gene is possibly TRBD2 (6 bases). The germline V gene encodes CDR1 LGHNT and CDR2 FRNRAP. The CDR3 is 15 amino acids. Trimming pared 1 base from V and 6 bases from J, leaving 13 bases between. CDR3 in amino acids: CASGLALSGPNEQFF. The DNA for the CDR3 is TGTGCTAGTGGTTTGGCTCTTAGCGGCCCCAATGAGCAGTTCTTC.

This clone was seen only once. The V gene is TRBV5-1, the J gene TRBJ1-2; TRBD1 matches 7 bases. The CDR3 has 13 amino acids. The V gene end was trimmed by 4 bases and the J gene end by 5 bases; junction bases not matched to a gene: 5. Germline V gene lookup returns CDR1 SGHRS and CDR2 YFSETQ. The CDR3 DNA follows: TGCGCCAGCAGCCAGACAGGGCCATATGGCTACACCTTC. Translating it yields CASSQTGPYGYTF.

J is TRBJ1-4 and V is TRBV5-1, with no clear D. The CDR3 length is 11 residues. In germline, CDR1 is SGHRS, CDR2 YFSETQ. Deletions cut 5 bases from V and 8 bases from J, with 7 bases between. CDR3 DNA sequence: TGCGCCAGCAGGGAGGGAGAAAAACTGTTTTTT. Translated: CASREGEKLFF.

As to this clone: In the same sample, other DNA sequences code for this CDR3. The CDR3 bases are TGTGCCAGCAGTGACCCGACTAGCGGGGGATCCTACGAGCAGTACTTC. Its translation is CASSDPTSGGSYEQYF. The chain joins TRBV6-1 to TRBJ2-7, with TRBD2 matching over 12 bases. With 3 bases clipped from V and 1 base from J, the junction kept 4 bases outside the gene matches. This CDR3 contains 16 residues. From germline, CDR1 is MNHNS and CDR2 SASEGT.

This chain connects TRBV30 to TRBJ1-2; no reliable D call. Trimming removed 0 bases from V and 7 bases from J, with 9 bases in between. From germline, CDR1 is GTSNPN and CDR2 SVGIG (reference sequence). The CDR3 totals 12 residues. This chain's CDR3 is CAWSVSRFGYTF. The CDR3 DNA sequence: TGTGCCTGGAGTGTATCCCGTTTTGGCTACACCTTC.